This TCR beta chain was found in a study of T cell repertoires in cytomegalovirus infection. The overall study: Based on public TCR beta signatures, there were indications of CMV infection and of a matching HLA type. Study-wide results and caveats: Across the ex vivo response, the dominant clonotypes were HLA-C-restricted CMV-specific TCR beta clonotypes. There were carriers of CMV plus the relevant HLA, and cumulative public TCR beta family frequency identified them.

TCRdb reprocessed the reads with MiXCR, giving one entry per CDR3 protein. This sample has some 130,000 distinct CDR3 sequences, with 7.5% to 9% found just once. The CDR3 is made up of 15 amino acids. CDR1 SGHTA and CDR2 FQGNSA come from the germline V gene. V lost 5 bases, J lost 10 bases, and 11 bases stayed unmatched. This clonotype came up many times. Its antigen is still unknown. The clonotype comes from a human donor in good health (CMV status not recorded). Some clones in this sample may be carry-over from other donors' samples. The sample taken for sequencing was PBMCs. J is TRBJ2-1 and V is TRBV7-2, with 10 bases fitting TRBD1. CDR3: CASSPSGTGAREQFF. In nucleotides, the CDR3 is TGTGCCAGCAGCCCTTCCGGGACAGGGGCAAGAGAGCAGTTCTTC.